These 10 T cell receptor beta chains were all obtained from the same sample, sequenced in a study of T-cell memory formation after mild COVID-19. TCRdb re-analysed the 5' RACE reads in MiXCR, keeping a single row per CDR3 protein. The table lists some 270,000 distinct CDR3 sequences, roughly 15% of them singletons. Sequencing was performed on PBMCs or a T cell subset sorted from them (not recorded which). These receptors were collected from an adult woman who had mild COVID-19 (a few samples of this study predate the infection). Cell type and time point are not known.

This clonotype was recorded once. The chain has TRBV7-9 and TRBJ2-5, with 10 bases lining up with TRBD2. This CDR3 spans 15 amino acids. CDR1 SEHNR and CDR2 FQNEAQ come from the germline V gene (reference sequence). The V and J ends lost 5 bases and 5 bases, in that order; junction bases with no gene match: 8. CDR3 loop: CASSRLAGVAETQYF. In nucleotides, the CDR3 is TGTGCCAGCAGCCGCCTAGCGGGAGTTGCGGAGACCCAGTACTTC.

V and J are TRBV6-5 and TRBJ2-7; D is undetermined. The CDR3 is made up of 15 amino acids. CDR1 is MNHEY and CDR2 is SVGAGI in the germline V gene. V lost 6 bases and J lost 6, with 21 bases in between. The CDR3: CASSHDMKSSLEQYF. The CDR3 bases are TGTGCCAGCAGCCACGATATGAAGAGTAGCCTCGAGCAGTACTTC.

J is TRBJ2-1 and V is TRBV2; TRBD2 is a possible D gene (5 bases). The V gene's germline CDR1 is SNHLY and CDR2 FYNNEI. V lost 7 bases to trimming and J lost 0 bases, with 13 bases between them. The CDR3 contains 15 residues. The CDR3 region is CASMRDFGSYNEQFF. CDR3 nucleotides: TGTGCCAGCATGAGGGATTTCGGCTCCTACAATGAGCAGTTCTTC.

This clonotype was seen ten or more times. The chain is built from TRBV29-1 and TRBJ2-2, with no clear D. CDR3 length equals 13 residues. Germline loops: CDR1 SQVTM, CDR2 ANQGSEA. V lost 4 bases and J lost 7, with 13 bases in between. CDR3 in DNA: TGCAGCGTTGTTGTGGGATCTGGCGGGGAGCTGTTTTTT. Amino acids: CSVVVGSGGELFF.

In this sample, this clonotype turned up many times. This chain uses TRBV18 with TRBJ2-7, with 9 bases that match TRBD2. Losses at the gene ends were 6 bases for V and 1 base for J; bases not matched to a gene: 10. The CDR3 is 16 amino acids. Germline loops: CDR1 KGHSH, CDR2 LQKENI. The CDR3 DNA follows: TGTGCCAGCTCTCGAAGTAGCGGGAGCAGGTCCTACGAGCAGTACTTC. This gives the protein CASSRSSGSRSYEQYF.

This clonotype was seen more than once but under ten times. The V and J genes are TRBV5-5 and TRBJ1-1; TRBD1 might be the D (5 bases). Trimming cost V 0 bases and J 2 bases, with 11 bases left between them. Germline V lookup: CDR1 SGHKS, CDR2 YYEKEE (reference sequence). The CDR3 consists of 15 residues. CDR3 sequence (DNA): TGTGCCAGCAGCTTGGCGGGGGGTGGCAACACTGAAGCTTTCTTT. Protein sequence: CASSLAGGGNTEAFF.

The chain couples TRBV6-6 to TRBJ2-2; perhaps TRBD2 as D (6 bases). CDR3 length equals 19 residues. Germline CDR1 and CDR2: MNHNY and SVGAGI (reference sequence). V was trimmed by 5 bases and J by 0 bases, leaving 22 bases between them. The CDR3 spells CASSPRGRPLNSNTGELFF. CDR3 DNA sequence: TGTGCCAGCAGTCCGCGGGGCAGGCCTTTAAATTCGAACACCGGGGAGCTGTTTTTT.

This clonotype occurred a few times. The chain employs TRBV9 and TRBJ2-3, with D perhaps matching TRBD2 (5 bases). V lost 1 base and J 0 bases, leaving 6 bases between the germline ends. Germline-derived CDR1 and CDR2 are SGDLS and YYNGEE. This CDR3 is built from 14 residues. Written as DNA, the CDR3 is TGTGCCAGCAGCGTATGGGAGAGCACAGATACGCAGTATTTT. Its protein is CASSVWESTDTQYF.

V is TRBV24-1 and J is TRBJ1-1, with no clear D. CDR1 is KGHDR and CDR2 is SFDVKD in the germline V gene. V was cut by 3 bases and J by 8 bases, with 12 bases left in between. The CDR3 contains 13 residues. Here the CDR3 DNA reads TGTGCCACCAGTGATACTGGACGGGAGGAAGCTTTCTTT. Its translation is CATSDTGREEAFF.

This clonotype was detected only a few times. The chain links TRBV12-3 or TRBV12-4 to TRBJ2-1, with 11 bases aligning to TRBD2. The V and J ends lost 3 bases and 6 bases, in that order; junction bases with no gene match: 1. The CDR3 contains 14 residues. CDR3 DNA: TGTGCCAGCAGTTTCACTAGCGGGAGCAATGAGCAGTTCTTC. This encodes CASSFTSGSNEQFF.